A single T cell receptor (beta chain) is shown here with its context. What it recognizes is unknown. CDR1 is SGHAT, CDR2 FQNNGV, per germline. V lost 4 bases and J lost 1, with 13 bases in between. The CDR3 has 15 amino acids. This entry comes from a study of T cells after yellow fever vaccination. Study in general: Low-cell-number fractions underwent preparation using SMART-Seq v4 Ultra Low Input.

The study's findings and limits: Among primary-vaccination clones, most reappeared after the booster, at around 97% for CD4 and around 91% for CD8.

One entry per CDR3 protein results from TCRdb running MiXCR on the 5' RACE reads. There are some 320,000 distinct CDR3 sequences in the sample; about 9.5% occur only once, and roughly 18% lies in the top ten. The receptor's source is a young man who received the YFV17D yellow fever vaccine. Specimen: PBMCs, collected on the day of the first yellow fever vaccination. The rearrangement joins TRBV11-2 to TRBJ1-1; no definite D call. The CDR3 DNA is TGTGCCAGCAGCTCGTCTTCGGGGAGGAACACTGAAGCTTTCTTT. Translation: CASSSSSGRNTEAFF.